The 17 T cell receptor beta chains below all came from one sample that was sequenced in a study of blood T cell repertoires in COVID-19. Method: immunoSEQ multiplex PCR; TCRdb's copy keeps in-frame clones and lacks some. The repertoire holds roughly 160,000 clones, with approximately 82% as singletons. The sample consisted of PBMCs or T cells enriched from blood (not recorded which). The receptors were gathered from a man in his fifties or sixties who had recovered from COVID-19.

The count of this clone is one. This rearrangement joins TRBV30 to TRBJ2-5; tentative D call: TRBD1 (6 bases). Germline V gene lookup returns CDR1 GTSNPN and CDR2 SVGIG (reference sequence). There are 17 residues in the CDR3. Between the trimmed V and J ends, which lost 5 bases and 4 bases, there was a span of 26 bases. For the CDR3, the DNA is TGTGCCTGGGAGGGGGAACCCGGGACCGATGTTCGAGAGACCCAGTACTTC. Protein sequence: CAWEGEPGTDVRETQYF.

The rearrangement joins TRBV12-3 or TRBV12-4 to TRBJ1-2; TRBD1 aligns across 8 bases. The V and J ends lost 6 bases and 8 bases, in that order; junction bases with no gene match: 8. The CDR3 runs 13 residues. This chain's CDR3 is CASRSDREKGYTF. The DNA for the CDR3 is TGTGCCAGCAGATCGGACAGGGAGAAAGGCTACACCTTC.

V and J are TRBV5-1 and TRBJ2-4; 7 nucleotides agree with TRBD1. This CDR3 comprises 15 residues. V lost 1 base to trimming and J lost 8 bases; unmatched junction nucleotides: 9. Germline CDR1 is SGHRS and CDR2 is YFSETQ. Written as DNA, the CDR3 is TGCGCCAGCAGCTTGAGGGGGCAAACAGGTGACATTCAGTACTTC. It encodes CASSLRGQTGDIQYF.

This clone came up a few times. The V gene is TRBV7-6, the J gene TRBJ2-7, with 8 bases that match TRBD1. This CDR3 is built from 17 residues. Germline V CDR1 and CDR2: SGHVS, FNYEAQ. V shed 4 bases and J 0 bases; nucleotides not matched to a gene: 11. CDR3 sequence: CASSSSTGAMSSYEQYF. DNA of the CDR3: TGTGCCAGCAGCTCCTCGACAGGGGCGATGAGCTCCTACGAGCAGTACTTC. Drawing the rest from reference TRBV7-6 and TRBJ2-7, the complete variable domain is GAGVSQSPRYKVTKRGQDVALRCDPISGHVSLYWYRQALGQGPEFLTYFNYEAQQDKSGLPNDRFSAERPEGSISTLTIQRTEQRDSAMYRCASSSSTGAMSSYEQYFGPGTRLTVT.

This chain connects TRBV3-1 (or the pseudogene TRBV3-2) to TRBJ2-1; 12 bases match TRBD2. Unmatched junction bases numbered 3, after V lost 1 base and J lost 8 bases. Germline CDR1 LGHDT, CDR2 YNNKEL (reference sequence). CDR3 length: 15 amino acids. The CDR3 nucleotides read TGTGCCAGCAGCCAAGTCGCTAGCGGGAGGGATGAGCAGTTCTTC. Translating it yields CASSQVASGRDEQFF.

The V call is TRBV6-5, the J call TRBJ1-2, with 7 nucleotides matching TRBD1. The CDR3 covers 13 residues. Per the germline V gene, CDR1 is MNHEY and CDR2 is SVGAGI. Trimming at V came to 8 bases and at J to 8 bases, leaving 11 bases not matched to a gene. The CDR3 DNA reads TGTGCCAGCTCATCAACAGGGGAGTGGGGCTACACCTTC. Protein sequence: CASSSTGEWGYTF.

This chain links TRBV28 with TRBJ2-1, with a possible D match to TRBD1 (6 bases). Germline assignment: CDR1 MDHEN and CDR2 SYDVKM. Deletions cut 3 bases from V and 10 bases from J, with 13 bases between. The CDR3 spans 13 residues. In DNA, the CDR3 is TGTGCCAGCAGTTTTCCCGGACAGCACGAGCAGTTCTTC. It encodes CASSFPGQHEQFF. Filled out from reference TRBV28 and TRBJ2-1, the complete variable domain reads DVKVTQSSRYLVKRTGEKVFLECVQDMDHENMFWYRQDPGLGLRLIYFSYDVKMKEKGDIPEGYSVSREKKERFSLILESASTNQTSMYLCASSFPGQHEQFFGPGTRLTVL.

This clone showed up just once. The V gene is TRBV29-1, the J gene TRBJ1-1; perhaps TRBD1 as D (6 bases). The V and J ends lost 6 bases and 2 bases respectively, with 10 bases between them. CDR1 and CDR2 (germline): SQVTM, ANQGSEA. CDR3 size: 12 residues. CDR3 sequence: CSVGQTNTEAFF. CDR3 sequence (DNA): TGCAGCGTAGGACAGACCAACACTGAAGCTTTCTTT.

Only one count was recorded for this clone. The chain recombines TRBV7-9 with TRBJ2-7; no definite D call. V was shortened by 1 base and J by 6 bases, with 16 bases between the two germline ends. This CDR3 is 15 amino acids long. Germline V gives CDR1 SEHNR, CDR2 FQNEAQ (reference sequence). The CDR3 sequence is CASSLGPILGSEQYF. CDR3 DNA sequence: TGTGCCAGCAGCTTAGGACCCATCCTAGGCAGCGAGCAGTACTTC.

The chain uses TRBV19 and TRBJ1-5; a possible D gene is TRBD1 (5 bases). The V gene's germline CDR1 is LNHDA and CDR2 SQIVND (reference sequence). V lost 5 bases and J lost 7, with 21 bases in between. The CDR3 is 16 amino acids. CDR3 nucleotides: TGTGCCAGTAGTCCTTCAGACAGCCCAGGTGGGCAGCCCCAGCATTTT. It specifies CASSPSDSPGGQPQHF.

J is TRBJ1-4 and V is TRBV19; 9 bases fit TRBD1. Germline CDR1 is LNHDA and CDR2 is SQIVND (reference sequence). V lost 2 bases to trimming and J lost 5 bases; unmatched junction nucleotides: 3. CDR3 length: 15 amino acids. CDR3 sequence: CASSITGTGNEKLFF. CDR3 nucleotides: TGTGCCAGTAGTATAACGGGGACAGGGAATGAAAAACTGTTTTTT.

This clone was recorded a few times. The chain recombines TRBV7-7 with TRBJ1-6; TRBD1 matches at 7 bases. The trim removed 8 bases at V and 1 base at J, leaving 20 bases unmatched. This CDR3 comprises 20 residues. Germline values: CDR1 SSHAT, CDR2 FNYEAQ (reference sequence). CDR3 bases: TGTGCCAGCTTCAATAGGACAGGCCGAGACCTGGGATCCTATAATTCACCCCTCCACTTT. Amino acids: CASFNRTGRDLGSYNSPLHF.

The J gene is TRBJ2-5, the V gene TRBV5-4; D is perhaps TRBD2 (5 bases). CDR1 and CDR2 from the germline V gene are SGHNT and YYREEE (reference sequence). V was shortened by 5 bases and J by 4 bases, with 12 bases between the two germline ends. The CDR3 consists of 13 residues. DNA of the CDR3: TGTGCCAGCAGTGAGGAAGGAGGAGAGACCCAGTACTTC. Translated, it gives CASSEEGGETQYF.

The CDR3 coding sequence is TGCGCCAGCAGCCAAGCCGAACAGGGGGATCAGCCCCAGCATTTT. It is translated as CASSQAEQGDQPQHF. The V and J genes are TRBV4-1 and TRBJ1-5, with TRBD1 matching 8 bases. The CDR3 length is 15 residues. Germline-derived CDR1 and CDR2 are MGHRA and YSYEKL. V trimming: 1 base; J trimming: 5 bases; junction bases outside the gene matches: 4.

The chain uses TRBV3-1 (or the pseudogene TRBV3-2) and TRBJ1-1; D remains unclear. Germline V gene sequence: CDR1 LGHDT, CDR2 YNNKEL (reference sequence). V dropped 1 base and J dropped 4 bases, with 4 bases sitting between them. The CDR3 covers 12 residues. The CDR3 loop reads CASSQGSTEAFF. CDR3 coding DNA: TGTGCCAGCAGCCAAGGGAGCACTGAAGCTTTCTTT.

This sequence joins TRBV6-1 and TRBJ1-1, with D uncertain. The V and J ends lost 2 bases and 11 bases respectively, with 18 bases between them. CDR1 is MNHNS and CDR2 is SASEGT in the germline V gene. This CDR3 region has 14 residues. In DNA, the CDR3 is TGTGCCAGCAGTGAATCGTGGAGTGGTAACGCGGCTTTCTTT. Translating it yields CASSESWSGNAAFF.

The V gene is TRBV19, the J gene TRBJ2-6; D perhaps matches TRBD1 (5 bases). Germline V CDR1 and CDR2: LNHDA, SQIVND (reference sequence). The CDR3 is 19 residues long. Trimming pared 0 bases from V and 0 bases from J, leaving 15 bases between. DNA of the CDR3: TGTGCCAGTAGTATAGATCCCAGGGATCCCTTCTCTGGGGCCAACGTCCTGACTTTC. Its translation is CASSIDPRDPFSGANVLTF.